This T cell receptor (beta chain) was captured in a study of human T cells and chemical hapten exposure. Study context: Mainly, slight library volume differences in the pool made TCR yields vary.

Overall study results and limits: Counts of TCRs above 1 in 1000 frequency stayed unchanged with DPC sensitization.

What the library attached to individual cDNA molecules were unique molecular identifiers. Original processing notes: There were a median of approximately 100,000 TCRs per sample, with a range from 23,224 to 690,600. TCRdb re-called the reads through MiXCR, storing one row per CDR3 protein. TCRdb's processing, not the authors' own work, is the source of the V and J calls. The table has about 3,100 distinct CDR3 sequences, about 50% seen once. Unfractionated whole blood yielded total RNA. V gave up 0 bases and J gave up 0 bases, with 6 bases separating them. Germline V gene data show CDR1 as SGDLS and CDR2 as YYNGEE. This CDR3 comprises 14 residues. As to this clonotype: Its antigen is not identified.

Sequenced: whole blood. The genes are TRBV9 and TRBJ2-5; no clear D gene. This clonotype originated in a human donor who had alopecia or was a healthy volunteer (not recorded which). Some clones in this sample may be carry-over from other donors' samples. This table probably holds off-target reads from a library built for another chain. The CDR3 spells CASSVGQNQETQYF. The CDR3 nucleotides are TGTGCCAGCAGCGTAGGGCAGAACCAAGAGACCCAGTACTTC.